Sequencing of this T cell receptor beta chain was carried out in a study of blood T cells in healthy people across ages. Turning to the study itself: Roughly one uniquely barcoded beta molecule per two T cells was captured.

As concerns this clonotype: The antigen remains unidentified.

The CDR3 is 13 amino acids. Trimming stripped 6 bases from V and 3 bases from J, with 8 bases between. The germline gives CDR1 SGHTA, CDR2 FQGNSA. With a J-beta primer mix and a sample-barcoded 5' primer, a second PCR ran 7 to 11 cycles. TCRdb re-derived calls from the 5' RACE reads in MiXCR, one entry per CDR3 protein. This sample yields approximately 900,000 distinct CDR3 sequences, of which 40% to 60% are seen a single time; under 15% belongs to the top ten. Study findings and constraints: Samples with more naive T cells showed higher observed beta diversity.

Sequenced material: blood. This receptor was taken from a man in his thirties or forties in good health. The chain combines TRBV7-2 with TRBJ1-4; the D gene is possibly TRBD1 (6 bases). CDR3 loop: CASRGAPNEKLFF. The CDR3 DNA sequence: TGTGCCAGCAGGGGGGCCCCTAATGAAAAACTGTTTTTT.